A single sample is the source of the 26 T cell receptor beta chains below, sequenced in a study of blood T cell repertoires in COVID-19. Assay used: immunoSEQ multiplex PCR; TCRdb lists only in-frame clones, some missing. The table records tens of thousands of clones, approximately 82% of them present only once. The specimen sequenced was peripheral blood. The receptors were sampled from a woman aged 55-75 years with acute or convalescent COVID-19.

The rearrangement uses TRBV19 and TRBJ2-2; D might be TRBD2 (6 bases). The germline V gene has CDR1 LNHDA and CDR2 SQIVND (reference sequence). CDR3 length: 16 amino acids. V dropped 3 bases and J dropped 5 bases, with 16 bases sitting between them. The CDR3 bases are TGTGCCAGTAGTATCTTAAGGGGACTGGGGACCGGGGAGCTGTTTTTT. Amino acid sequence: CASSILRGLGTGELFF.

The CDR3 DNA is TGTGCCAGTAGTAGTGTCGGAGGGTTGGATCAGCCCCAGCATTTT. It translates to CASSSVGGLDQPQHF. The rearrangement uses TRBV19 and TRBJ1-5; no clear D. The V gene lost 4 bases and the J gene lost 5 bases, with 15 bases spanning the gap. There are 15 residues in the CDR3. CDR1 is LNHDA and CDR2 is SQIVND in the germline V gene (reference sequence).

The CDR3 DNA sequence: TGTGCCTGGAGTAAGCCCTCGGACAGGGGAGAAAAACTGTTTTTT. Its protein is CAWSKPSDRGEKLFF. This chain connects TRBV30 to TRBJ1-4, with TRBD1 matching 9 bases. CDR3 size: 15 residues. Germline V gene data show CDR1 as GTSNPN and CDR2 as SVGIG (reference sequence). V trimming: 2 bases; J trimming: 8 bases; junction bases outside the gene matches: 9.

The rearrangement links TRBV6-5 to TRBJ2-5; 8 nucleotides agree with TRBD2. Germline loops: CDR1 MNHEY, CDR2 SVGAGI. With V trimmed by 6 bases and J by 4 bases, 7 bases remained unmatched. The CDR3 covers 14 residues. The CDR3 loop reads CASRAPGGGETQYF. The CDR3 DNA reads TGTGCCAGCAGAGCCCCGGGGGGGGGAGAGACCCAGTACTTC.

V gene TRBV7-3 combines with J gene TRBJ2-1; the match to TRBD1 covers 8 bases. Germline V gene sequence: CDR1 SGHTA, CDR2 FQGTGA. V gave up 5 bases and J gave up 4 bases; unmatched junction bases: 4. The CDR3 has 14 amino acids. This CDR3 reads CASSRGTGYNEQFF. In nucleotides, the CDR3 is TGTGCCAGCAGCCGCGGGACAGGATACAATGAGCAGTTCTTC.

This chain links TRBV5-6 with TRBJ1-5; the D is unclear. CDR1 is SGHDT, CDR2 YYEEEE, per germline. The length of the CDR3 is 14 residues. The germline V and J ends were trimmed by 0 bases and 5 bases, with 9 bases remaining between them. This CDR3 reads CASSLGTGDQPQHF. CDR3 bases: TGTGCCAGCAGCTTGGGGACTGGAGATCAGCCCCAGCATTTT.

The chain carries TRBV6-4 and TRBJ1-2; 8 nucleotides align to TRBD1. Unmatched junction bases numbered 4, after V lost 6 bases and J lost 4 bases. Looked up from germline, CDR1 is MRHNA and CDR2 is SNTAGT. The CDR3 consists of 13 residues. The CDR3 nucleotides are TGTGCCAGCAGCCCAGGGGGCGGCTATGGCTACACCTTC. Amino acid sequence: CASSPGGGYGYTF.

V usage is TRBV19 and J usage is TRBJ2-5, with 8 positions matching TRBD2. The CDR3 consists of 14 residues. The junction had 4 bases not matched to a gene; V was cut back by 3 bases and J by 4 bases. The V gene's germline CDR1 is LNHDA and CDR2 SQIVND (reference sequence). The chain's CDR3 is CASSIKRGRETQYF. The CDR3 nucleotides read TGTGCCAGTAGTATTAAGCGGGGGCGAGAGACCCAGTACTTC.

The chain joins TRBV6-5 to TRBJ1-6; 7 positions agree with TRBD1. Germline trimming cut 6 bases from V and 10 bases from J; bases unmatched to any gene: 9. Germline V gene data show CDR1 as MNHEY and CDR2 as SVGAGI. The CDR3 spans 14 residues. CDR3 protein: CASRQTGSTSPLHF. CDR3 DNA sequence: TGTGCCAGCAGACAGACAGGGTCGACATCACCCCTCCACTTT.

V gene TRBV7-6 combines with J gene TRBJ1-1; a weak D match, TRBD1 (6 bases). Germline assignment: CDR1 SGHVS and CDR2 FNYEAQ. The CDR3 spans 14 residues. V was shortened by 5 bases and J by 6 bases, with 16 bases between the two germline ends. The CDR3 nucleotides are TGTGCCAGCAGCGCGCGCACAGGGATCGCTGAAGCTTTCTTT. It yields the protein CASSARTGIAEAFF.

The chain links TRBV11-1 to TRBJ2-7; 9 bases map to TRBD1. V shed 5 bases, J shed 0 bases, and the junction held 5 bases outside the gene matches. The CDR3 runs to 15 residues. Germline V gene sequence: CDR1 SGHAT, CDR2 FQDESV (reference sequence). This chain's CDR3 is CASSLDRGSSYEQYF. The CDR3 DNA follows: TGTGCCAGCAGCCTCGACAGGGGGAGCTCCTACGAGCAGTACTTC.

This chain connects TRBV30 to TRBJ1-4; 9 bases agree with TRBD1. The germline V gene encodes CDR1 GTSNPN and CDR2 SVGIG (reference sequence). J gave up 8 bases and V 3 bases, and 4 bases lay outside the gene matches. This CDR3 comprises 13 residues. The CDR3 protein is CAWSRDRDEKLFF. In DNA form, the CDR3 reads TGTGCCTGGAGCCGGGACAGGGACGAAAAACTGTTTTTT.

The chain uses TRBV3-1 (or the pseudogene TRBV3-2) and TRBJ1-5, with D hard to call. Trimming pared 1 base from V and 4 bases from J, leaving 11 bases between. Germline V CDR1 and CDR2: LGHDT, YNNKEL (reference sequence). The CDR3 runs to 15 residues. Here the CDR3 DNA reads TGTGCCAGCAGCCAAGGAGGCAGACCGAATCAGCCCCAGCATTTT. Protein sequence: CASSQGGRPNQPQHF.

The gene calls are TRBV3-1 (or the pseudogene TRBV3-2) and TRBJ1-2; D is unresolved. Trimming removed 0 bases at V and 8 bases at J, with 7 bases between. The CDR3 has 12 amino acids. Germline CDR1 reads LGHDT; CDR2 reads YNNKEL (reference sequence). The CDR3 reads CASSQEEFGYTF. The CDR3 nucleotides read TGTGCCAGCAGCCAAGAGGAGTTCGGCTACACCTTC.

The chain employs TRBV6-5 and TRBJ1-6; 8 bases line up with TRBD1. This CDR3 contains 15 residues. CDR1 is MNHEY, CDR2 SVGAGI, per germline. Trimming at V came to 7 bases and at J to 10 bases, leaving 12 bases not matched to a gene. The CDR3 spells CASTLAVTGDSPLHF. The DNA for the CDR3 is TGTGCCAGCACCTTGGCGGTGACAGGGGACTCACCCCTCCACTTT.

The V gene is TRBV19, the J gene TRBJ1-2; D is possibly TRBD1 (5 bases). The germline V gene has CDR1 LNHDA and CDR2 SQIVND (reference sequence). Trimming took off 6 bases at V and 2 bases at J, with 13 bases between the two ends. The CDR3 consists of 14 residues. CDR3 in amino acids: CASSPMTENYGYTF. The CDR3 DNA is TGTGCCAGTAGCCCAATGACAGAGAACTATGGCTACACCTTC.

The chain is built from TRBV19 and TRBJ2-3; 7 bases map to TRBD2. The germline gives CDR1 LNHDA, CDR2 SQIVND (reference sequence). With 3 bases clipped from V and 0 bases from J, the junction kept 6 bases outside the gene matches. The CDR3 has 16 residues. The chain's CDR3 is CASSMGRGSSTDTQYF. In DNA, the CDR3 is TGTGCCAGTAGTATGGGGCGGGGGTCTAGCACAGATACGCAGTATTTT.

The rearrangement links TRBV19 to TRBJ2-2; tentative D call: TRBD2 (6 bases). The ends were cut back, 9 bases at V and 2 bases at J, with 16 bases in the middle. CDR3 length: 15 residues. CDR1 is LNHDA and CDR2 is SQIVND in the germline V gene (reference sequence). CDR3 sequence (DNA): TGTGCCAGCCGGTTGGGGGGTATTAACACCGGGGAGCTGTTTTTT. It yields the protein CASRLGGINTGELFF.

The J gene is TRBJ1-2, the V gene TRBV6-1; 9 bases are shared with TRBD1. Germline CDR1 reads MNHNS; CDR2 reads SASEGT. V lost 3 bases, J lost 5 bases, and 4 bases stayed unmatched. The CDR3 covers 14 residues. CDR3 sequence: CASSDQQGAYGYTF. The CDR3 region has the DNA TGTGCCAGCAGTGACCAACAGGGGGCTTATGGCTACACCTTC.

The V call is TRBV11-2, the J call TRBJ1-1; TRBD1 agrees at 12 bases. This CDR3 spans 17 amino acids. The germline V gene encodes CDR1 SGHAT and CDR2 FQNNGV. V dropped 6 bases and J dropped 4; count of bases not matched to a gene: 12. CDR3 sequence: CASSFQKPGQGATEAFF. The CDR3, as DNA: TGTGCCAGCAGTTTCCAAAAACCGGGACAGGGGGCCACTGAAGCTTTCTTT.

This clone has more than one count but fewer than ten. J is TRBJ2-1 and V is TRBV5-4; 13 bases map to TRBD2. Trimming cost V 5 bases and J 0 bases; bases outside gene matches: 11. The germline CDR1 and CDR2 sequences are SGHNT and YYREEE (reference sequence). This CDR3 is 19 amino acids long. The CDR3 sequence: CASRPGTSGTSPSYNEQFF. In DNA, the CDR3 is TGTGCCAGCAGGCCCGGGACTAGCGGGACTTCCCCCTCCTACAATGAGCAGTTCTTC.

The chain links TRBV7-2 to TRBJ1-1; no firm D call. The CDR3 spans 13 residues. Germline assignment: CDR1 SGHTA and CDR2 FQGNSA. V lost 8 bases to trimming and J lost 1 base, with 11 bases between them. The CDR3 is CASCFKRNTEAFF. As DNA, the CDR3 is TGTGCCAGCTGTTTTAAGCGGAACACTGAAGCTTTCTTT.

The chain uses TRBV5-1 and TRBJ1-2, with 7 bases identical to TRBD1. J was trimmed by 6 bases and V by 2 bases; bases with no gene match: 7. Germline-derived CDR1 and CDR2 are SGHRS and YFSETQ. CDR3 length equals 14 residues. CDR3 in amino acids: CASSFGQALHGYTF. CDR3 sequence (DNA): TGCGCCAGCAGCTTCGGACAGGCCCTCCATGGCTACACCTTC.

The chain carries TRBV6-1 and TRBJ1-5; D perhaps matches TRBD1 (5 bases). V was pared by 1 base and J by 5 bases, with 12 bases between. The CDR3 extends over 15 amino acids. Germline V gene data show CDR1 as MNHNS and CDR2 as SASEGT. The CDR3 region is CASSEEGSYYQPQHF. The CDR3 bases are TGTGCCAGCAGTGAAGAGGGGTCCTACTATCAGCCCCAGCATTTT.

The table lists this clone with a few counts. The J gene is TRBJ1-1, the V gene TRBV7-2; TRBD1 is a possible D gene (6 bases). Trimming left V 5 bases short and J 11 bases short, with 18 bases between. The CDR3 has 13 residues. CDR1 SGHTA and CDR2 FQGNSA come from the germline V gene. For the CDR3, the DNA is TGTGCCAGCAGCACGAGGCGCCAGGGGATCGCTTTCTTT. It codes for CASSTRRQGIAFF. The full variable domain, in which reference TRBV7-2 and TRBJ1-1 provide the parts outside the CDR3, is GAGVSQSPSNKVTEKGKDVELRCDPISGHTALYWYRQSLGQGLEFLIYFQGNSAPDKSGLPSDRFSAERTGGSVSTLTIQRTQQEDSAVYLCASSTRRQGIAFFGQGTRLTVV.

This chain links TRBV19 with TRBJ1-4; D is uncertain. Trimming pared 0 bases from V and 7 bases from J, leaving 6 bases between. The CDR3 totals 13 residues. Germline CDR1 is LNHDA and CDR2 is SQIVND (reference sequence). The CDR3 DNA sequence: TGTGCCAGTAGTATAGAAGCGCCTGAAAAACTGTTTTTT. Amino acid sequence: CASSIEAPEKLFF.